What follows are 5 T cell receptor beta chains derived from one specimen sequenced in a study of blood T cell repertoires in COVID-19. Assay used: immunoSEQ multiplex PCR; TCRdb lists only in-frame clones, some missing. The table has under 250,000 clones, under 90% seen once. The sequenced sample consisted of peripheral blood. These receptors came from a man over 45 with COVID-19, enrolled during active disease.

The chain combines TRBV16 with TRBJ1-2; 8 nucleotides line up with TRBD1. V gave up 1 base and J gave up 7 bases; unmatched junction bases: 11. Germline V gene data show CDR1 as KGHSY and CDR2 as FQNENV. The CDR3 totals 16 residues. The chain's CDR3 is CASSQFRDRGVRGYTF. The CDR3 coding sequence is TGTGCCAGCAGCCAATTCCGTGACAGGGGAGTTCGTGGCTACACCTTC.

The genes are TRBV19 and TRBJ2-7; 9 positions match TRBD1. CDR1 and CDR2 from the germline V gene are LNHDA and SQIVND (reference sequence). The V gene end was trimmed by 4 bases and the J gene end by 9 bases; junction bases not matched to a gene: 4. This CDR3 is 12 amino acids long. DNA for the CDR3: TGTGCCAGTAGTACACAGGGGGCCGGGCAGTACTTC. Amino acid sequence: CASSTQGAGQYF.

The chain employs TRBV7-8 and TRBJ1-2; 7 bases align to TRBD1. This CDR3 contains 14 residues. Germline V CDR1 and CDR2: SGHVS, FQNEAQ. V shed 6 bases, J shed 4 bases, and the junction held 8 bases outside the gene matches. CDR3: CASSLGGAGYGYTF. CDR3 sequence (DNA): TGTGCCAGCAGTCTAGGGGGCGCGGGCTATGGCTACACCTTC.

The chain employs TRBV19 and TRBJ2-7, with TRBD2 identical over 8 bases. Looked up from germline, CDR1 is LNHDA and CDR2 is SQIVND (reference sequence). J was trimmed by 2 bases and V by 5 bases; bases with no gene match: 5. The CDR3 has 14 amino acids. For the CDR3, the DNA is TGTGCCAGTAGTCATAGCGGGACTCCCTACGAGCAGTACTTC. Its translation is CASSHSGTPYEQYF. Looking up the rest from reference TRBV19 and TRBJ2-7 gives the full variable domain: DGGITQSPKYLFRKEGQNVTLSCEQNLNHDAMYWYRQDPGQGLRLIYYSQIVNDFQKGDIAEGYSVSREKKESFPLTVTSAQKNPTAFYLCASSHSGTPYEQYFGPGTRLTVT.

V is TRBV6-5 and J is TRBJ2-3; the match to TRBD2 covers 8 bases. There are 14 residues in the CDR3. The J segment lost 1 base and the V segment lost 6 bases, leaving 3 bases of the junction unmatched. The germline gives CDR1 MNHEY, CDR2 SVGAGI. The CDR3 sequence: CASRPLAGTDTQYF. The CDR3 DNA is TGTGCCAGCAGGCCACTAGCGGGCACAGATACGCAGTATTTT.